This T cell receptor beta chain derives from a study of blood T cell repertoires in COVID-19. Study-level background: T cells, B-cell-depleted T cells, or PBMCs supplied cDNA or gDNA.

Germline CDR1 is LNHDA and CDR2 is SQIVND (reference sequence). Trimming took 5 bases from V and 3 from J; bases not matched to a gene: 6. CDR3 size: 14 residues. Original methodology: Estimated nucleated cell counts came from reference gene primer amplification. Measured with immunoSEQ multiplex PCR; TCRdb has only the in-frame clones, and not every one. That table is the source of V, J and clone size, and D and trimming were worked out from the DNA. The sample records around 74,000 clones, roughly 90% being singletons. What was sequenced was peripheral blood. This TCR was recovered from an elderly woman with active or convalescent COVID-19. The V and J genes are TRBV19 and TRBJ1-1, with 7 bases lining up with TRBD1. As DNA, the CDR3 is TGTGCCAGTAGTGCTGGGACAGACTACACTGAAGCTTTCTTT. It translates to CASSAGTDYTEAFF.